This TCR beta chain was sequenced for a study of blood T cell repertoires in COVID-19. In the study overall: The study drew acute and convalescent COVID-19 samples from the United States, Italy and Spain. PBMCs, B-cell-depleted T cells, or T cells were the source of the cDNA or gDNA that made up the material.

Trimming at V came to 0 bases and at J to 5 bases, leaving 5 bases not matched to a gene. CDR1 SGHRS and CDR2 YFSETQ come from the germline V gene. This CDR3 has 16 amino acids. Seattle's cohort entered during active infection and was followed longitudinally. Authors' analysis steps: Amplifying reference gene primers gave estimates of nucleated cell counts. Libraries were prepared by immunoSEQ multiplex PCR; TCRdb keeps only in-frame clonotypes and omits some of them. V and J calls and clone size are copied from that table; D and trimming were computed from the DNA. The sample includes 150,000 to 200,000 clones, around 83% of them seen just once.

This TCR was recovered from a woman aged 70-85 years with COVID-19, enrolled during active disease. The chain is built from TRBV5-1 and TRBJ2-3; 11 positions agree with TRBD2. Sequenced material: peripheral blood. CDR3 nucleotide sequence: TGCGCCAGCAGCTTGGTGACTAGCGGGAATGTAGATACGCAGTATTTT. Translating it yields CASSLVTSGNVDTQYF.